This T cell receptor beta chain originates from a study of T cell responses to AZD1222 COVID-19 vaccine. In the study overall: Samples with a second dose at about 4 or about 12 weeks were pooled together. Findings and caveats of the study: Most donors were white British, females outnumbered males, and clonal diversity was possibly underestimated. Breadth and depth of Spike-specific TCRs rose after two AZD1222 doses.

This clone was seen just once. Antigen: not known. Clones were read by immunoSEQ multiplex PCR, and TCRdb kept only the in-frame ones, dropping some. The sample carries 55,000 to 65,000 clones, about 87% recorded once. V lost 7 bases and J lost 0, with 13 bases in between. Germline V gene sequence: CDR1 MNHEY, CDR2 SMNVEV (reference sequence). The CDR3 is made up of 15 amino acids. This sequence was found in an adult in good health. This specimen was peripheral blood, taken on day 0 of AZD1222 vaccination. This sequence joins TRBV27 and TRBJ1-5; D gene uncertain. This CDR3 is CASKQGSNSNQPQHF. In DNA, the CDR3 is TGTGCCAGCAAACAAGGCTCAAATAGCAATCAGCCCCAGCATTTT.